This T cell receptor beta chain was found in a study of response to subunit inactivated influenza vaccine. Findings and limits, study-wide: Each seasonal influenza vaccination recruits few new T cells, the authors suggested.

The table lists this clonotype with a few counts. No antigen is known for it. Each CDR3 protein gets one entry after TCRdb re-called the RT-PCR reads with MiXCR. The data hold around 710,000 distinct CDR3 sequences, with over 11% observed a single time. CDR3 size: 16 residues. Trimming cost V 2 bases and J 1 base, with 8 bases left between them. Germline values: CDR1 KGHDR, CDR2 SFDVKD. The source is a man aged 45-65 years who received an inactivated influenza vaccine. The chain carries TRBV24-1 and TRBJ2-6; D not resolved. The source material was PBMCs from blood, sampled 14 to 15 days before vaccination. CDR3 coding DNA: TGTGCCACCAGTGATTCTGGAAGATCTGGGGCCAACGTCCTGACTTTC. Protein product: CATSDSGRSGANVLTF.